The rows below give T cell receptor beta chains drawn from one sample of a study of T cell changes during pregnancy in multiple sclerosis. Generated by immunoSEQ multiplex PCR, the TCRdb table keeps only in-frame clones and is missing some. The data hold some 39,000 clones, with around 90% observed a single time. Sequenced material: CD4+ T cells from peripheral blood mononuclear cells, taken in the second trimester of pregnancy. Receptors originate from a female donor in good health, enrolled as a control in a pregnancy study. Each CDR3 is given with its conserved first and last residue. The D gene is left open where the match is weak. Size tells how often a clone was seen (once, few, many) or the class of an expanded clone, and some rows leave it out.

clone_size	d_call	v_call	j_call	cdr3_aa	cdr3_nt
NA	NA	TRBV5-1	TRBJ1-5	CASSLGGGAGNQPQHF	TGCGCCAGCAGCTTAGGGGGGGGCGCGGGCAATCAGCCCCAGCATTTT
NA	NA	TRBV7-9	TRBJ2-1	CASSASGGSVGNEQFF	TGTGCCAGCAGCGCCTCCGGGGGATCCGTGGGCAATGAGCAGTTCTTC
NA	TRBD1	TRBV7-2	TRBJ1-1	CASSHGQGASTEAFF	TGTGCCAGCAGCCACGGACAGGGGGCTTCCACTGAAGCTTTCTTT
NA	NA	TRBV5-5	TRBJ1-4	CASSLALNEKLFF	TGTGCCAGCAGCTTGGCCCTTAATGAAAAACTGTTTTTT
NA	TRBD1	TRBV28	TRBJ1-2	CASQQGGDGGYTF	TGTGCCAGCCAGCAAGGGGGCGATGGGGGCTACACCTTC
NA	TRBD1	TRBV15	TRBJ1-5	CATSRDRTGQNQPQHF	TGTGCCACCAGCAGAGATAGGACAGGGCAGAATCAGCCCCAGCATTTT
NA	NA	TRBV7-2	TRBJ1-3	CASNSPDSTGNTIYF	TGTGCCAGCAACTCCCCGGACTCGACTGGAAACACCATATATTTT
once	NA	TRBV6-1	TRBJ1-2	CASSDQGIRGYTF	TGTGCCAGCAGCGATCAGGGGATCCGTGGCTACACCTTC
once	NA	TRBV6-5	TRBJ2-7	CASSYSLQGSEQYF	TGTGCCAGCAGTTACTCATTACAGGGCTCCGAGCAGTACTTC
NA	TRBD1	TRBV14	TRBJ1-2	CASSQLDRGSDGYTF	TGTGCCAGCAGCCAATTAGACAGGGGGAGTGATGGCTACACCTTC
NA	TRBD2	TRBV7-6	TRBJ2-1	CASSLRPGSGGAKSNEQFF	TGTGCCAGCAGCTTAAGGCCGGGGAGCGGGGGGGCGAAGAGTAATGAGCAGTTCTTC
NA	NA	TRBV2	TRBJ1-2	CASSSTGSGYGYTF	TGTGCCAGCAGCAGTACAGGGTCCGGCTATGGCTACACCTTC
NA	TRBD1	TRBV18	TRBJ1-4	CASSEGTGNEKLFF	TGTGCCAGCTCCGAGGGGACAGGGAACGAAAAACTGTTTTTT
NA	TRBD2	TRBV4-1	TRBJ2-3	CASSQGPGGGAVDTQYF	TGCGCCAGCAGCCAAGGTCCGGGCGGGGGGGCCGTAGATACGCAGTATTTT
NA	NA	TRBV11-3	TRBJ1-2	CASSPSRLSANYGYTF	TGTGCCAGCAGCCCTTCGAGGCTCTCCGCTAACTATGGCTACACCTTC
NA	NA	TRBV6-5	TRBJ1-6	CASGGSSYNSPLHF	TGTGCCAGCGGAGGGAGCTCCTATAATTCACCCCTCCACTTT
NA	NA	TRBV28	TRBJ1-6	CASRSGTLNSPLHF	TGTGCCAGCAGAAGCGGGACACTGAATTCACCCCTCCACTTT
NA	NA	TRBV7-9	TRBJ1-2	CASSLAGTKANYGYTF	TGTGCCAGCAGCTTAGCCGGGACAAAGGCTAACTATGGCTACACCTTC
NA	TRBD1	TRBV4-3	TRBJ1-1	CASSPKWTGGFMNTEAFF	TGCGCCAGCAGCCCCAAGTGGACAGGGGGCTTTATGAACACTGAAGCTTTCTTT
NA	NA	TRBV7-2	TRBJ1-6	CASRVYGSPLHF	TGTGCCAGCAGGGTCTATGGTTCACCCCTCCACTTT
once	NA	TRBV5-4	TRBJ2-1	CASSPGGLQNIGEQFF	TGTGCCAGCAGCCCGGGTGGACTCCAGAATATCGGTGAGCAGTTCTTC
once	TRBD1	TRBV5-5	TRBJ1-6	CASRSPGQGNSPLHF	TGTGCCAGCAGAAGTCCGGGACAGGGGAATTCACCCCTCCACTTT
NA	TRBD1	TRBV15	TRBJ1-4	CATSKGAGSEKLFF	TGTGCCACCAGCAAGGGGGCGGGGAGTGAAAAACTGTTTTTT
NA	NA	TRBV7-9	TRBJ1-1	CASSLRQGTEAFF	TGTGCCAGCAGCTTGAGACAAGGCACTGAAGCTTTCTTT
NA	TRBD1	TRBV10-3	TRBJ1-3	CAISESGQGPGNTIYF	TGTGCCATCAGTGAGTCGGGACAGGGTCCTGGAAACACCATATATTTT
NA	NA	TRBV14	TRBJ2-2	CASSQDRGTGELFF	TGTGCCAGCAGCCAAGATCGGGGGACCGGGGAGCTGTTTTTT
NA	NA	TRBV18	TRBJ1-6	CASSRDTLNSPLHF	TGTGCCAGCTCACGGGACACCCTAAATTCACCCCTCCACTTT
once	NA	TRBV19	TRBJ1-5	CASRRTGDLSNQPQHF	TGTGCCAGTAGGCGCACAGGCGATCTTAGCAATCAGCCCCAGCATTTT
NA	TRBD2	TRBV28	TRBJ2-1	CASSRSGGKRGGQFF	TGTGCCAGCAGTCGAAGCGGGGGGAAGCGCGGGGGGCAGTTCTTC
once	NA	TRBV5-3	TRBJ1-2	CARSWRGPSYGYTF	TGTGCCAGAAGCTGGCGGGGCCCCAGCTATGGCTACACCTTC
NA	TRBD2	TRBV27	TRBJ2-1	CASSPLAGGPGNEQFF	TGTGCCAGCAGTCCCCTAGCGGGGGGGCCTGGGAATGAGCAGTTCTTC
once	NA	TRBV18	TRBJ1-4	CASSLATNEKLFF	TGTGCCAGCTCACTAGCAACTAATGAAAAACTGTTTTTT
NA	TRBD1	TRBV6-1	TRBJ2-5	CASSTMTGHETQYF	TGTGCCAGCAGCACAATGACAGGGCACGAGACCCAGTACTTC
NA	NA	TRBV27	TRBJ2-7	CASSLWIGTSYEQYF	TGTGCCAGCAGTTTGTGGATTGGGACTTCCTACGAGCAGTACTTC
NA	NA	TRBV10-3	TRBJ1-2	CAISDHTGSSNYGYTF	TGTGCCATCAGTGACCACACAGGGAGTAGTAACTATGGCTACACCTTC
NA	NA	TRBV5-1	TRBJ1-2	CASSLGRGGGYTF	TGCGCCAGCAGCTTGGGGAGGGGAGGCGGCTACACCTTC
NA	NA	TRBV6-1	TRBJ1-2	CASSEVYLQGPYGYTF	TGTGCCAGCAGTGAAGTCTACTTGCAGGGGCCCTATGGCTACACCTTC
NA	TRBD2	TRBV29-1	TRBJ2-1	CSVPTRGGGYNEQFF	TGCAGCGTCCCCACCCGGGGCGGGGGGTACAATGAGCAGTTCTTC
NA	TRBD2	TRBV10-3	TRBJ2-7	CAISVASGGPYEQYF	TGTGCCATCAGTGTGGCCAGCGGGGGACCCTACGAGCAGTACTTC
NA	TRBD1	TRBV7-2	TRBJ2-5	CASSLNRGVQETQYF	TGTGCCAGCAGCTTAAACAGGGGGGTCCAAGAGACCCAGTACTTC
NA	TRBD1	TRBV11-3	TRBJ2-3	CASSSDRKDTQYF	TGTGCCAGCAGCTCGGACAGGAAAGATACGCAGTATTTT
NA	NA	TRBV2	TRBJ2-3	CASSPVSQGISTDTQYF	TGTGCCAGCAGTCCCGTGTCCCAGGGTATTAGCACAGATACGCAGTATTTT
NA	NA	TRBV4-1	TRBJ1-2	CASSQSGVNYGYTF	TGCGCCAGCAGCCAAAGCGGGGTGAACTATGGCTACACCTTC
NA	NA	TRBV7-2	TRBJ1-1	CASSLLGRDFEAFF	TGTGCCAGCAGCTTACTCGGCAGGGACTTTGAAGCTTTCTTT
NA	NA	TRBV5-4	TRBJ2-7	CASRRQGGSYEQYF	TGTGCCAGCAGGCGTCAGGGGGGCTCCTACGAGCAGTACTTC
NA	TRBD2	TRBV4-1	TRBJ2-3	CASSQASGGHTDTQYF	TGCGCCAGCAGCCAAGCAAGCGGGGGGCACACAGATACGCAGTATTTT
NA	TRBD1	TRBV19	TRBJ1-2	CASRTGTGGVDYGYTF	TGTGCCAGTAGAACCGGGACAGGGGGCGTAGACTATGGCTACACCTTC
NA	TRBD1	TRBV19	TRBJ1-2	CASIKGGQAAVRGYTF	TGTGCCAGTATCAAGGGCGGACAGGCTGCGGTGCGCGGCTACACCTTC
NA	NA	TRBV7-8	TRBJ1-2	CASSSVYRAGGYTF	TGTGCCAGCAGCTCGGTTTACAGGGCAGGTGGCTACACCTTC
NA	TRBD1	TRBV15	TRBJ1-2	CATSRDRDRASGYTF	TGTGCCACCAGCAGAGATCGGGACAGGGCCAGTGGCTACACCTTC
NA	NA	TRBV12-5	TRBJ1-2	CASGRGLGYGYTF	TGTGCTAGTGGCCGCGGACTAGGCTATGGCTACACCTTC
few	TRBD2	TRBV5-8	TRBJ2-2	CASSPGGANTGELFF	TGTGCCAGCAGCCCGGGGGGGGCGAACACCGGGGAGCTGTTTTTT
NA	NA	TRBV7-2	TRBJ2-7	CASSLKTGPYEQYF	TGTGCCAGCAGCTTAAAAACGGGTCCCTACGAGCAGTACTTC